These T cell receptor beta chains were read from a single sample in a study of CD8 T cells in Susac syndrome. In TCRdb, the immunoSEQ multiplex PCR reads were re-called with MiXCR into one record per CDR3 protein. In the table there are about 150,000 distinct CDR3 sequences, 95% of which are singletons. Source material: CD4+ T cells from PBMCs. The receptors were gathered from a human donor with Susac syndrome. CDR3s include the opening cysteine and the closing phenylalanine or tryptophan. The order of the fields is clone size, D gene, V gene, J gene, CDR3 protein, CDR3 DNA. The D gene is left open where the match is weak. Not every row has a clone size; where given, it reads once, few, many or a size class.

clone size: -
D gene: -
V gene: TRBV19
J gene: TRBJ1-2
CDR3 protein: CASSIELTGGYTF
CDR3 DNA: TGTGCCAGTAGTATAGAATTAACCGGTGGCTACACCTTC

clone size: -
D gene: -
V gene: TRBV27
J gene: TRBJ2-4
CDR3 protein: CASSLQGWGIQYF
CDR3 DNA: TGTGCCAGCAGTTTACAGGGGTGGGGCATTCAGTACTTC

clone size: -
D gene: -
V gene: TRBV27
J gene: TRBJ1-2
CDR3 protein: CASSTTGAASNYGYTF
CDR3 DNA: TGTGCCAGCAGTACCACGGGAGCCGCCTCTAACTATGGCTACACCTTC

clone size: -
D gene: -
V gene: TRBV20-1
J gene: TRBJ1-1
CDR3 protein: CSGQESTEAFF
CDR3 DNA: TGCAGTGGACAGGAAAGCACTGAAGCTTTCTTT

clone size: -
D gene: TRBD2
V gene: TRBV20-1
J gene: TRBJ2-1
CDR3 protein: CSARSPLQRGGINEQFF
CDR3 DNA: TGCAGTGCTAGAAGCCCCCTACAGCGGGGGGGAATAAATGAGCAGTTCTTC

clone size: -
D gene: -
V gene: TRBV28
J gene: TRBJ2-5
CDR3 protein: CASSLGGVPQETQYF
CDR3 DNA: TGTGCCAGCAGTTTGGGCGGGGTGCCGCAAGAGACCCAGTACTTC

clone size: -
D gene: -
V gene: TRBV2
J gene: TRBJ2-7
CDR3 protein: CASSEGRGLGEQYF
CDR3 DNA: TGTGCCAGCAGTGAAGGGAGGGGCCTGGGAGAGCAGTACTTC

clone size: once
D gene: -
V gene: TRBV6-2/TRBV6-3
J gene: TRBJ2-3
CDR3 protein: CASSYDVPKRRSGITDTQYF
CDR3 DNA: TGTGCCAGCAGTTACGACGTTCCTAAGAGGCGATCCGGGATCACAGATACGCAGTATTTT

clone size: -
D gene: -
V gene: TRBV12-5
J gene: TRBJ2-7
CDR3 protein: CASGPGTREQYF
CDR3 DNA: TGTGCTAGTGGACCCGGGACGCGCGAGCAGTACTTC

clone size: -
D gene: -
V gene: TRBV7-9
J gene: TRBJ1-1
CDR3 protein: CASSLLGSNTEAFF
CDR3 DNA: TGTGCCAGCAGCTTACTGGGATCGAACACTGAAGCTTTCTTT

clone size: -
D gene: -
V gene: TRBV2
J gene: TRBJ1-1
CDR3 protein: CASSELGQGNTEAFF
CDR3 DNA: TGTGCCAGCAGTGAATTAGGGCAGGGGAACACTGAAGCTTTCTTT